The present entry profiles one T cell receptor (beta chain) with its context. TCRdb processed the 5' RACE reads again and assigns one entry to each CDR3 protein, with no DNA. The table for this sample gives 130,000 to 150,000 distinct CDR3 sequences. This sample stems from a study of T cells expressing NK-cell markers. Per the germline V gene, CDR1 is LNHDA and CDR2 is SQIVND (reference sequence). The length of the CDR3 is 15 residues. The receptor's source is a man aged 18 to 29 in good health. The sample was blood T cells: a sorted CD56 or NKG2C T cell subset, CD4+ or CD8+ T cells, or bulk PBMC T cells (not recorded which). V and J are TRBV19 and TRBJ2-2. The CDR3 loop is CASSTNTGFTGELFF. Supplemented by reference TRBV19 and TRBJ2-2, the full variable domain reads DGGITQSPKYLFRKEGQNVTLSCEQNLNHDAMYWYRQDPGQGLRLIYYSQIVNDFQKGDIAEGYSVSREKKESFPLTVTSAQKNPTAFYLCASSTNTGFTGELFFGEGSRLTVL.